This T cell receptor beta chain was captured in a study of T cells in Graves' hyperthyroidism and ophthalmopathy. Points from the study as a whole: Most thyroid clonotypes that were expanded above 0.001 also turned up in blood.

There were TCR beta CDR3 regions amplified from RNA transcripts. When the TCR CDR3 underwent first-round RT-PCR, the HTBI primer set was used. TCRdb called the multiplex PCR reads again in MiXCR, with one record for every CDR3 protein. The sample consists of some 300,000 distinct CDR3 sequences, 15% to 20% of them appearing once. Diagnoses were made from clinical symptoms, serum measures (thyroxine and TRAb), thyroid ultrasound and orbital computed tomography. The CDR3 runs 15 residues. The junction had 9 bases not matched to a gene; V was cut back by 5 bases and J by 8 bases. CDR1 and CDR2 from the germline V gene are LNHDA and SQIVND (reference sequence). Ten or more counts support this clonotype. The target antigen is unknown.

The sequence came from a man aged 50-59 years with Graves' ophthalmopathy. The J gene is TRBJ2-1, the V gene TRBV19; TRBD2 matches 10 bases. Sequencing was performed on blood. The CDR3 coding sequence is TGTGCCAGTAGTTTTCTAGCGGGAGAAATCCATGAGCAGTTCTTC. Translating it yields CASSFLAGEIHEQFF.